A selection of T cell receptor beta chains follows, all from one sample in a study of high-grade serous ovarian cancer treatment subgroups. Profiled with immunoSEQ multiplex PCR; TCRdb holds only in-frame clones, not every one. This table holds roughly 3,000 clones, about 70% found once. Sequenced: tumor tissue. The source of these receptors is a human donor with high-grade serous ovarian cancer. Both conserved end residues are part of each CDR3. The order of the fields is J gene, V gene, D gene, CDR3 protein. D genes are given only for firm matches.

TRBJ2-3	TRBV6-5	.	CASSSAADTQYF
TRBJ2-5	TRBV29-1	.	CSVDIGLEETQYF
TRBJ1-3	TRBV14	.	CASSRGGNTIYF
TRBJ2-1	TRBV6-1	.	CASSRQDVNEQFF
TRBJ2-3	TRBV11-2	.	CASSLSPFIRDTQYF
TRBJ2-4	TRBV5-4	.	CASSFGSDAKNIQYF
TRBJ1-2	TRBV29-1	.	CSVFRTDGYTF
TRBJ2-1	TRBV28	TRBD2	CASRSTSGLNSYNEQFF
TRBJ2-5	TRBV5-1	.	CASSLGSSFQETQYF
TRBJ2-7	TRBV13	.	CASSLRGTRVRDYEQYF
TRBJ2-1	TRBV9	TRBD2	CASSAAGGVYNEQFF
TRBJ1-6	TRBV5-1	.	CASSPRDLNSPLHF
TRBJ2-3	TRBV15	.	CATSEGYTDTQYF
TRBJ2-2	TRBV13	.	CASSSRDSSTGELFF
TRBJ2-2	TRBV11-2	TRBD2	CASSLIASGGNTGELFF
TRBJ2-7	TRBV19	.	CASSIAPTYEQYF
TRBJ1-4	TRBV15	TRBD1	CATSRDRGTGGEKLFF
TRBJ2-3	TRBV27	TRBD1	CASSLVGQGLGTDTQYF
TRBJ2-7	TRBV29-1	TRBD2	CSVGGLAGYYEQYF
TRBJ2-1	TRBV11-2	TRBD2	CASSLDHRLAGDYNEQFF
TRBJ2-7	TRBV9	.	CASSVGLSYEQYF
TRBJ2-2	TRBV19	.	CASSIGGNGNGELFF
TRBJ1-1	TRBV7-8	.	CASSLVRGQGREAFF
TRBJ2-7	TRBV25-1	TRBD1	CVQLPGLSSDRAEQYF
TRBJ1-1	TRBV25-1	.	CATVGGRWNTEAFF
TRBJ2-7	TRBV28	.	CASSLDAQEPYEQYF
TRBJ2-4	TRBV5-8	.	CASSFVGDIQYF
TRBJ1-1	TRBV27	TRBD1	CASSVGTGPLGEAFF
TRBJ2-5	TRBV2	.	CASRGHQETQYF
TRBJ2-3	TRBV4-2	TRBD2	CASSHSSGGATDTQYF
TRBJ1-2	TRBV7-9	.	CASSSPATGSSYGYTF
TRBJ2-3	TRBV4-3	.	CASSRLLGGLTDTQYF
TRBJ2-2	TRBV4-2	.	CASSEGPRLDNTGELFF
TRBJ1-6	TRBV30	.	CAWSQGRDNSPLHF
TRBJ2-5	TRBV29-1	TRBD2	CSGLAGLGETQYF
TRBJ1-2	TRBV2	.	CASSRENYGYTF
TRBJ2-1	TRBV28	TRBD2	CASSLSHFQTSGKSQFF
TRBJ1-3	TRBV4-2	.	CASSQDLGTISGNTIYF
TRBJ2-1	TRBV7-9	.	CASSFISGNEQFF
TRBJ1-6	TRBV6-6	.	CASSTRPWNSPLHF
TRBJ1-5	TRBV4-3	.	CASSQDAGPGNQPQHF
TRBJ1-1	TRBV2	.	CASSRESLDWAGEAFF
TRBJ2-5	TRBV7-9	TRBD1	CASSQRDRGAGETQYF
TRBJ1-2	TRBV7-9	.	CASSFRGDYGYTF
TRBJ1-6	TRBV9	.	CASSVGTAYNSPLHF
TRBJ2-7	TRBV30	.	CAWSVPWNGSYEQYF
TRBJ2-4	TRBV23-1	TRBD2	CASSQNLTSGKNIQYF
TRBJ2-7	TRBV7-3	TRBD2	CASSSYGRVEQYF
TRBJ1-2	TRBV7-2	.	CASSLVAGERNYGYTF
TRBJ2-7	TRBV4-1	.	CASSQNSYVSSYEQYF
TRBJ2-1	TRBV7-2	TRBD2	CASSLEGLAGVYNEQFF
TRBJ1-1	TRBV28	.	CASIRSYDTEAFF
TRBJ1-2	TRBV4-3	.	CASSPSQGLSYGYTF
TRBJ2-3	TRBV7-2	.	CASSLGGAGLADTQYF
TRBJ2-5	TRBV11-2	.	CASSLGGKPQETQYF
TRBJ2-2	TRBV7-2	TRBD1	CASGRGLGGELFF
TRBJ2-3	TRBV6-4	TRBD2	CASSASGGTDTQYF
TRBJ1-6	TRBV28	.	CASRGYGAGNSPLHF
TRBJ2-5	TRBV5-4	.	CASSLGQSRETQYF